The clone carrying this TCR beta chain was seen more than once but under ten times. Its antigen is as yet unknown. These data are taken from a study of T cells after yellow fever vaccination. Overall study context: For low cell numbers, libraries were made with SMART-Seq v4 Ultra Low Input. Study findings and constraints: Most clones from primary vaccination were detected again post-booster (just over 95% CD4, about 85% CD8). Some clonotypes, a small share, were shared between CD4 and CD8 compartments.

TCRdb redid the calling of the 5' RACE reads with MiXCR, one entry per CDR3 protein. This table holds under 500,000 distinct CDR3 sequences, 18% found once. The sample here was PBMCs, taken before the yellow fever booster vaccination. This clonotype was sampled from a man younger than 35 who received the YFV17D yellow fever vaccine.

The CDR3 region is CATTSYNEQFF. CDR3 DNA: TGTGCCACGACCTCCTACAATGAGCAGTTCTTC. V gene TRBV19 combines with J gene TRBJ2-1; D is ambiguous. The germline V gene has CDR1 LNHDA and CDR2 SQIVND (reference sequence). The germline V and J ends were trimmed by 10 bases and 0 bases, with 4 bases remaining between them. The CDR3 is made up of 11 amino acids.